This is a list of T cell receptor beta chains from one sample in a study of breast tumors, draining lymph nodes, adjacent tissues. Each CDR3 protein gets one entry after TCRdb re-called the multiplex PCR reads with MiXCR. Here the sample spans 150,000 to 200,000 distinct CDR3 sequences, approximately 30% being singletons. The specimen sequenced was axillary lymph node tissue. The receptors come from a female donor with breast cancer. Some clones in this sample may be carry-over from other donors' samples. CDR3s include the opening cysteine and the closing phenylalanine or tryptophan. A D gene is named only where the DNA matches it firmly. A row's size may be missing; if present it is once, few, many or a size class.

>many|TRBV29-1|NA|TRBJ1-2
TGCAGCGTTGGACAGAGGTATAACTATGGCTACACCTTC
CSVGQRYNYGYTF
>NA|TRBV6-5|NA|TRBJ1-2
TGTGCCAGCAGTCGGACAGAGGGCTACACCTTC
CASSRTEGYTF
>NA|TRBV7-9|NA|TRBJ2-1
TGTGCCAGCAGCTATAAATCTGTAGGTTGGGTTGAGCAGCTCTTC
CASSYKSVGWVEQLF
>NA|TRBV20-1|TRBD2|TRBJ2-1
TGCAGTGGTCTGACTAGCGGTAGCTACAATGAGCAGTTCTTC
CSGLTSGSYNEQFF
>NA|TRBV12-3/TRBV12-4|TRBD2|TRBJ2-1
TGTGCCAGCAGGCACCCGGGACTAGCGGGGGGCCATCAGTTCTTC
CASRHPGLAGGHQFF
>many|TRBV7-2|TRBD1|TRBJ1-5
TGTGCCAGCAGCTTAGGGATCCAGGGGGGCAATCAGCCCCAGCATTTT
CASSLGIQGGNQPQHF
>many|TRBV7-9|NA|TRBJ2-2
TGTGCCAGCAGCTTACTTTTGGGGCAGGGCACCGGGGAGCTGTTTTTT
CASSLLLGQGTGELFF
>many|TRBV6-6|TRBD2|TRBJ2-3
TGTGCCAGCAGTCACGGCGGAGTAGCGGGGGGGCCGGATACGCAGTATTTT
CASSHGGVAGGPDTQYF
>many|TRBV2|NA|TRBJ1-2
TGTGCCAGCAGTGAAAGTAACTATGGCTACACCTTC
CASSESNYGYTF
>many|TRBV14|NA|TRBJ1-6
TGTGCCAGCAGCCAAGTCGGGAGTAGGTCACCCCTCCACTTT
CASSQVGSRSPLHF
>NA|TRBV29-1|NA|TRBJ2-3
TGCAGCGTTGATAAGGGTAGAACAGATACGCAGTATTTT
CSVDKGRTDTQYF
>NA|TRBV12-3/TRBV12-4|TRBD1|TRBJ1-2
TGTGCCAGCAATACTGGGACAGGGATCCATAACTATGGCTACACCTTC
CASNTGTGIHNYGYTF
>few|TRBV6-6|TRBD2|TRBJ2-1
TGTGCCAGCAGTCACGGTGGCGGGGGGGGCTACAATGAGCAGTTCTTC
CASSHGGGGGYNEQFF
>NA|TRBV11-2|NA|TRBJ2-1
TGTGCCTGCAGCTTAGAATTGAATGAGCAGTTCTTC
CACSLELNEQFF
>NA|TRBV6-2/TRBV6-3|TRBD1|TRBJ1-5
TGTGCCAGCAGTTACCACGGACAGGGATCGAATCAGCCCCAGCATTTT
CASSYHGQGSNQPQHF
>many|TRBV9|NA|TRBJ1-2
TGTGCCAGCAGCACGCAGGGAAGATATTATGGCTACACCTTC
CASSTQGRYYGYTF
>few|TRBV7-8|NA|TRBJ1-1
TGTGCCAGCAGCGAAAACAGGGTTGGAACTGAAGCTTTCTTT
CASSENRVGTEAFF
>many|TRBV24-1|NA|TRBJ2-3
TGTGCCACCAGTGAACCTACAGGGAGTAGAGCAGATACGCAGTATTTT
CATSEPTGSRADTQYF
>many|TRBV9|TRBD2|TRBJ2-1
TGTGCCAGCAGCGTAGCGTTAGCGGGCTCCCCTGAGCAGTTCTTC
CASSVALAGSPEQFF
>many|TRBV20-1|TRBD2|TRBJ2-4
TGCAGTGCTAGTTTCCTAGCGGGGGGCAAAAACATTCAGTACTTC
CSASFLAGGKNIQYF
>NA|TRBV2|NA|TRBJ1-5
TGTGCCAGCAGCCTAAGAACAGGGCAGTACGAGCATTTT
CASSLRTGQYEHF
>many|TRBV11-1|NA|TRBJ2-7
TGTGCCAGCAGCCCGCCCCAGGGTTCCCACGAGCAGTACTTC
CASSPPQGSHEQYF
>few|TRBV11-2|NA|TRBJ1-1
TGTGCCAGCAGCCAAATTAACACTGAAGCTTTCTTT
CASSQINTEAFF
>NA|TRBV7-9|NA|TRBJ1-2
TGTGCCAGCAGCTTAGGAGTCCAGGGAGGGGAGAATGGCTACACCTTC
CASSLGVQGGENGYTF
>NA|TRBV5-1|NA|TRBJ1-4
TGCGCCAGCAGCTTGCCAGCTGGGAATGAAAAACTGTTTTTT
CASSLPAGNEKLFF
>few|TRBV5-8|NA|TRBJ1-1
TGTGCCAGCAGCTTAGACCCCCATGGCACTGAAGCTTTCTTT
CASSLDPHGTEAFF
>many|TRBV29-1|TRBD2|TRBJ2-1
TGCAGCGTTCGGGACGGGGGAGGGCCTTACAATGAGCAGTTCTTC
CSVRDGGGPYNEQFF
>few|TRBV27|NA|TRBJ1-5
TGTGCCAGCAGTTTATTTGGTAATCAGCCCCAGCATTTT
CASSLFGNQPQHF
>NA|TRBV6-4|TRBD1|TRBJ1-5
TGTGCCAGCAGTGAACAGGGGGGAGGCACAGATACGCAGCCCCAGCATTTT
CASSEQGGGTDTQPQHF
>NA|TRBV3-1|TRBD2|TRBJ2-3
TGTGCCAGCAGGCAATTCTCCAGCGGGAGTAGTACGCAGTATTTT
CASRQFSSGSSTQYF
>many|TRBV30|NA|TRBJ1-4
TGTGCCTGGAGTGTATCGGCACCCGGAACGGGTTTTGAAAAACTGTTTTTT
CAWSVSAPGTGFEKLFF
>many|TRBV2|NA|TRBJ2-7
TGTGCCAGCAGACCAGGCGACGAGCAGTACTTC
CASRPGDEQYF
>once|TRBV7-9|TRBD2|TRBJ2-5
TGTGCCAGCAGCTTGGGAAGCGGGAGGGCCCCCGGGGAGACCCAGTACTTC
CASSLGSGRAPGETQYF
>many|TRBV20-1|TRBD2|TRBJ2-7
TGCAGTGCTTGGACTAGAAGCGAGCAGTACTTC
CSAWTRSEQYF
>NA|TRBV28|TRBD2|TRBJ2-1
TGTGCCAGCCGACTAGCGGGAGGATACAATGAGCAGTTCTTC
CASRLAGGYNEQFF
>many|TRBV9|TRBD1|TRBJ2-6
TGTGCCAGCAGCTCCGGGACAGGAGGCTCTGGGGCCAACGTCCTGACTTTC
CASSSGTGGSGANVLTF
>NA|TRBV11-2|NA|TRBJ1-4
TGTGCCAGCAGTCCCGGGGAGGGGTCGGCTAAACTGTTTTTT
CASSPGEGSAKLFF
>many|TRBV7-6|TRBD2|TRBJ2-2
TGTGCCAGCAGCTATCTCCCCGGGACTAGCGGGTTTGACGGGGAGCTGTTTTTT
CASSYLPGTSGFDGELFF
>many|TRBV24-1|NA|TRBJ1-4
TGTGCCACCAGTGATTTTATTGGGTTCCCAACTAATGAAAAACTGTTTTTT
CATSDFIGFPTNEKLFF